The 9 T cell receptor beta chains listed next were all sequenced from one sample in a study of esophageal squamous cell carcinoma under preoperative chemotherapy. MiXCR was run by TCRdb on the PCR reads, yielding one entry per CDR3 protein. The sample records about 11,000 distinct CDR3 sequences, approximately 62% being singletons. Time point in this sample: after preoperative PTX-NDP chemotherapy. This specimen was collected from a patient given preoperative chemotherapy. These receptors came from a human donor with esophageal squamous cell carcinoma. The donor label of this sample is uncertain.

The rearrangement uses TRBV10-3 and TRBJ2-2; no clear D. CDR3 size: 15 residues. V was pared by 6 bases and J by 1 base, with 12 bases between. The germline CDR1 and CDR2 sequences are ENHRY and SYGVKD. The CDR3 here is CAIRGSEENTGELFF. The CDR3 nucleotides are TGTGCCATCAGAGGCTCAGAGGAGAACACCGGGGAGCTGTTTTTT.

In its sample, this clonotype was seen a few times. J is TRBJ2-3 and V is TRBV6-1; 11 positions agree with TRBD2. The CDR3 is 15 residues long. With 4 bases clipped from V and 4 bases from J, the junction kept 4 bases outside the gene matches. Germline V gene lookup returns CDR1 MNHNS and CDR2 SASEGT. For the CDR3, the DNA is TGTGCCAGCAGTGCCCTAGCGGGAGGAGCAGATACGCAGTATTTT. Translated: CASSALAGGADTQYF.

The chain employs TRBV6-1 and TRBJ1-1; D not resolved. This CDR3 has 13 residues. Germline CDR1 is MNHNS and CDR2 is SASEGT. V gave up 6 bases and J gave up 1 base, with 9 bases separating them. CDR3 sequence reads: CASSADRNTEAFF. CDR3 in DNA: TGTGCCAGCAGCGCGGACCGGAACACTGAAGCTTTCTTT.

This clonotype has ten or more counts. The chain recombines TRBV11-2 with TRBJ2-1; 11 bases align to TRBD2. This CDR3 is 16 amino acids long. The V gene end was trimmed by 2 bases and the J gene end by 7 bases; junction bases not matched to a gene: 7. Germline CDR1 reads SGHAT; CDR2 reads FQNNGV. The CDR3 sequence is CASSLMATSGRNEQFF. In DNA, the CDR3 is TGTGCCAGCAGCTTAATGGCTACTAGCGGGAGAAATGAGCAGTTCTTC.

This clonotype was detected only once. The chain joins TRBV7-6 to TRBJ2-3, with 8 bases lining up with TRBD2. Trimming removed 2 bases from V and 3 bases from J; junction bases left unmatched: 1. The CDR3 runs 14 residues. Germline-derived CDR1 and CDR2 are SGHVS and FNYEAQ. CDR3 in DNA: TGTGCCAGCAGCTTAAGCGGGAGTACAGATACGCAGTATTTT. Its translation: CASSLSGSTDTQYF.

In regard to this clonotype: An end of the junction does not agree with germline; a read error may underlie this. V gene TRBV6-1 combines with J gene TRBJ2-5; the D gene is possibly TRBD1 (6 bases). The CDR3 totals 16 residues. CDR1 is MNHNS and CDR2 is SASEGT in the germline V gene. CDR3 loop: CASSEFGGSDPETQFF. CDR3 coding DNA: TGTGCCAGCAGTGAATTTGGGGGCAGTGACCCAGAGACGCAGTTTTTT.

This chain joins TRBV7-2 and TRBJ2-3; D might be TRBD2 (7 bases). The J call may be wrong; the DNA end is better matched by TRBJ2-7. Per germline, CDR1 SGHTA and CDR2 FQGNSA. The CDR3 is made up of 16 amino acids. CDR3 bases: TGTGCCAGCAGGGCACGAGGGGGGGGGAGCACAGATACGCAGTACTTC. Amino acid sequence: CASRARGGGSTDTQYF.

This chain links TRBV6-5 with TRBJ2-2; 8 bases are shared with TRBD2. The CDR3 spans 15 residues. The trim removed 6 bases at V and 6 bases at J, leaving 9 bases unmatched. Germline values: CDR1 MNHEY, CDR2 SVGAGI. CDR3 protein: CASRYPGGVSGELFF. The CDR3 bases are TGTGCCAGCAGGTATCCGGGAGGGGTCTCCGGGGAGCTGTTTTTT.

Points on this clonotype: Possible read error: a much larger clone is one base away. The V and J genes are TRBV6-1 and TRBJ2-1; D remains unclear. The DNA end lines up better with TRBJ2-7; the J call may be wrong. The CDR3 has 15 amino acids. Germline CDR1 MNHNS, CDR2 SASEGT. The CDR3, as DNA: TGTGCCAGCAGCTCCAGTTTTGGGTCCTACAATGAGCAGTACTTC. It codes for CASSSSFGSYNEQYF.